This T cell receptor (beta chain) was observed in a study of PD-L1 blockade in urothelial cancer. Study details: Study patients had been treated with 0 to 3 previous chemotherapy regimens.

Using immunoSEQ multiplex PCR, the repertoire was profiled, and TCRdb retains in-frame clones only, with some absent. The data hold 50,000 to 65,000 clones, with over 75% observed a single time. Between 1 and 8 samples per patient were obtained, pretreatment and on-treatment. From germline, CDR1 is LNHNV and CDR2 YYDKDF (reference sequence). The CDR3 covers 12 residues. With regard to this clone: A junction end diverges from the germline sequence, so it may reflect a read error.

This clonotype was obtained from a man in his forties or fifties with urothelial cancer. Here the sequenced sample was PBMCs, taken around atezolizumab (anti-PD-L1) treatment. This rearrangement joins TRBV15 to TRBJ2-7; D is unclear. The chain's CDR3 is CATSAAQAPQSF. The CDR3 nucleotides read TGTGCCACCAGCGCAGCTCAGGCGCCCCAGTCCTTC.